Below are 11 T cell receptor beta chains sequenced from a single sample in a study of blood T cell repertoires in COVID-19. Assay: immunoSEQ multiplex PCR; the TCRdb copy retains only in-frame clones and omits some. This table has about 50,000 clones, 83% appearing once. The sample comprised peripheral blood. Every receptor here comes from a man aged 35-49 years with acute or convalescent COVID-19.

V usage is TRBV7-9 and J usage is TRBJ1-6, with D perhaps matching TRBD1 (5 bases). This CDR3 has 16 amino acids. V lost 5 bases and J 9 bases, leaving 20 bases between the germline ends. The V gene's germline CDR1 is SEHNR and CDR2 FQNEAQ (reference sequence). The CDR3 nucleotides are TGTGCCAGCAGCCACCGGGCAGGGTTGTCCGGTTCACCCCTCCACTTT. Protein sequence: CASSHRAGLSGSPLHF.

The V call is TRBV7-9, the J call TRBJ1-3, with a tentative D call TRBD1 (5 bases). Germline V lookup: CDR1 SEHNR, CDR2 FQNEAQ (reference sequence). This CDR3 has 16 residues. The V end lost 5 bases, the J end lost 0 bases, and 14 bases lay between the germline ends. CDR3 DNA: TGTGCCAGCAGCCCCTCGAAGGGGCTCTCTGGAAACACCATATATTTT. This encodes CASSPSKGLSGNTIYF.

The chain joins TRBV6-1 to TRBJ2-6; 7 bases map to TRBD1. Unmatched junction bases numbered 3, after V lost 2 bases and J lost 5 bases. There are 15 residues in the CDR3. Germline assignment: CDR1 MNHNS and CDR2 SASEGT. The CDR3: CASSENRGRANVLTF. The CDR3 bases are TGTGCCAGCAGTGAAAACAGGGGTAGGGCCAACGTCCTGACTTTC.

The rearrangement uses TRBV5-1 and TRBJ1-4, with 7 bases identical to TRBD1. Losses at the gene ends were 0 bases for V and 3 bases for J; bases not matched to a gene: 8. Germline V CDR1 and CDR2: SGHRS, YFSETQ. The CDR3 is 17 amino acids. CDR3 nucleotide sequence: TGCGCCAGCAGCTTGGGGCCAGTGGACAGGCCTAATGAAAAACTGTTTTTT. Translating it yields CASSLGPVDRPNEKLFF.

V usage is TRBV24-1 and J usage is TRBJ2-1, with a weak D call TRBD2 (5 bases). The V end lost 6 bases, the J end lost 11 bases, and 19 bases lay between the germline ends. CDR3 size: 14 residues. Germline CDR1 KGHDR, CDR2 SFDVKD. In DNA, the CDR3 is TGTGCCACCAGTCCCCCGGGAACTGGGAATAAGCAGTTCTTC. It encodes CATSPPGTGNKQFF.

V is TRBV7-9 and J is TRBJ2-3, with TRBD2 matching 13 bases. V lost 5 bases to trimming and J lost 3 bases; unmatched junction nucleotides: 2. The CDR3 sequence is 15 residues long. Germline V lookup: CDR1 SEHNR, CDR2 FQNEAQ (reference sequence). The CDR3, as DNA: TGTGCCAGCAGCCGGACTAGCGGGGGAACAGATACGCAGTATTTT. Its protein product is CASSRTSGGTDTQYF.

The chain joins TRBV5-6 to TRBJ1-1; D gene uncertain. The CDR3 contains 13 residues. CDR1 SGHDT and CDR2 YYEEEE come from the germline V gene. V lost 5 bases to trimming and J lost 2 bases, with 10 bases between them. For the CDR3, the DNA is TGTGCCAGCAGTCCCGGTATTAACACTGAAGCTTTCTTT. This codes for CASSPGINTEAFF.

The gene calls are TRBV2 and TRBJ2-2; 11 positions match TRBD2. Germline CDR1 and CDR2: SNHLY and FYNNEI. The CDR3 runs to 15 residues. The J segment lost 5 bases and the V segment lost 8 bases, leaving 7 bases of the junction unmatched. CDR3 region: CASLSLAGGTGELFF. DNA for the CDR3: TGTGCCAGCCTCTCCTTAGCGGGAGGGACCGGGGAGCTGTTTTTT.

The chain's CDR3 is CASSEVGGGSYGYTF. Here the CDR3 DNA reads TGTGCCAGCAGTGAAGTCGGAGGGGGCAGCTATGGCTACACCTTC. The rearrangement links TRBV2 to TRBJ1-2; 7 nucleotides match TRBD1. The germline gives CDR1 SNHLY, CDR2 FYNNEI. The CDR3 sequence is 15 residues long. J gave up 4 bases and V 1 base, and 6 bases lay outside the gene matches.

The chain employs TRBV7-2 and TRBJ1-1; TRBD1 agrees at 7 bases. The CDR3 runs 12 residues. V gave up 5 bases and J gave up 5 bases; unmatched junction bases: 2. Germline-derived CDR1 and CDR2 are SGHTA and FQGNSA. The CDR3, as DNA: TGTGCCAGCAGCGTACAGGGGACTGAAGCTTTCTTT. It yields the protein CASSVQGTEAFF.

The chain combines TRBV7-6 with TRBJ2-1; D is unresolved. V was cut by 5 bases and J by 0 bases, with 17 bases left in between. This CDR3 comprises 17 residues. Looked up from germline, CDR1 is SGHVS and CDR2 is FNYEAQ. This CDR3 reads CASSPLFQVDSYNEQFF. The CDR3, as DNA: TGTGCCAGCAGCCCCCTATTTCAGGTAGACTCCTACAATGAGCAGTTCTTC.